Listed below are T cell receptor beta chains from one sample, sequenced in a study of T cells in Graves' hyperthyroidism and ophthalmopathy. Each CDR3 protein gets one entry after TCRdb re-called the multiplex PCR reads with MiXCR. The data contain 600,000 to 800,000 distinct CDR3 sequences, under 45% of them seen just once; the ten biggest clones take up around a third. Sequencing was done on a sample of blood. All receptors derive from a middle-aged woman with Graves' hyperthyroidism. Each CDR3 is given with its conserved first and last residue. A D gene is named only where the DNA matches it firmly. A clone size is listed for some rows: how often the clone was seen (once, few, many), or a class if it is expanded.

j_gene | v_gene | d_gene | abundance | CDR3nt | CDR3aa
TRBJ2-7 | TRBV10-3 | TRBD2 | NA | TGTGCCAGCAGTTACTCGATGGCTAGCGGGAGCTCCTACGAGCAGTACTTC | CASSYSMASGSSYEQYF
TRBJ2-2 | TRBV12-3/TRBV12-4 | TRBD2 | few | TGTGCCATCCGGACTAGCGGGGCCGGCGGGGAGCTGTTTTTT | CAIRTSGAGGELFF
TRBJ1-5 | TRBV19 | NA | NA | TGTGCCAGTAGTATCAGGGGCCTCAGCATTCAGCCCCAGCATTTT | CASSIRGLSIQPQHF
TRBJ1-2 | TRBV4-1 | NA | NA | TGCGCCAGCAGCCAGACTCTAGGGGACCACTACTATGGCTACACCTTC | CASSQTLGDHYYGYTF
TRBJ2-7 | TRBV2 | NA | NA | TGTGCCAGCAGTGAAACGGGGCCCGAGCAGTACTTC | CASSETGPEQYF
TRBJ1-5 | TRBV11-2 | NA | NA | TGTGCCAGAGGCCGGGAATTAGATCAGCCCCAGCATTTT | CARGRELDQPQHF
TRBJ2-7 | TRBV28 | TRBD2 | NA | TGTGCCGGCAGCACAACTAGCGGGGTCTCCTACGAGCAGTACTTC | CAGSTTSGVSYEQYF
TRBJ1-6 | TRBV7-2 | TRBD1 | NA | TGTGCCAGCAGCTTAGACGATCCGGGACAGGGGGAATCACCCCTCCACTTT | CASSLDDPGQGESPLHF
TRBJ1-5 | TRBV20-1 | TRBD1 | NA | TGCAGTGCTAGACTCTCCAGGGGGGGGAGCAATCAGCCCCAGCATTTT | CSARLSRGGSNQPQHF
TRBJ1-5 | TRBV10-3 | NA | NA | TGTGCCATCAGTGCCCGACTACATCAGGACCCCCAGCATTTT | CAISARLHQDPQHF
TRBJ1-6 | TRBV14 | NA | many | TGTGCCAGCAGCCAAGGGCAGGGGCTTCGGGGATCACCCCTCCACTTT | CASSQGQGLRGSPLHF
TRBJ1-2 | TRBV20-1 | TRBD1 | NA | TGCAGTGCTAGGGACCCGACAGGGTATGACTACACCTTC | CSARDPTGYDYTF
TRBJ1-5 | TRBV5-6 | NA | few | TGTGCCAGCAGCAACAGGCTCTTCAATCAGCCCCAGCATTTT | CASSNRLFNQPQHF
TRBJ1-5 | TRBV29-1 | TRBD1 | many | TGCAGCGTTATAGGGGGCGGCAATCAGCCCCAGCATTTT | CSVIGGGNQPQHF
TRBJ1-5 | TRBV29-1 | NA | NA | TGCAGCGTTGACGACGGGGTAGGTGGCAATCAGCCCCAGCATTTT | CSVDDGVGGNQPQHF
TRBJ1-4 | TRBV20-1 | TRBD1 | many | TGCAGTGCTAGAGACTTGGGACAGGATGAAAAACTGTTTTTT | CSARDLGQDEKLFF
TRBJ2-1 | TRBV7-3 | NA | NA | TGTGCCAGCAGCTTATCTTTAATCGGGGAGCAGTTCTTC | CASSLSLIGEQFF
TRBJ2-7 | TRBV10-3 | TRBD2 | many | TGTGCCATCAGTGAGTCCTCCAGGACTAGCGGGAGCTACGAGCAGTACTTC | CAISESSRTSGSYEQYF
TRBJ2-7 | TRBV7-9 | NA | many | TGTGCCAGCAGCTTAGCGTTAGGGGGAGTGGTGTACTTC | CASSLALGGVVYF
TRBJ2-2 | TRBV20-1 | TRBD1 | few | TGCAGTGCTGGCGGGACAGGGGTTCGGAACACCGGGGAGCTGTTTTTT | CSAGGTGVRNTGELFF
TRBJ2-5 | TRBV7-8 | TRBD1 | NA | TGTGCCAGCAGCCTAGACGACAGGGGATTCCAAGAGACCCAGTACTTC | CASSLDDRGFQETQYF
TRBJ2-7 | TRBV7-6 | TRBD1 | NA | TGTGCCAGCAGCCAAACAGGGGGACTTTCGAGGGAGCAGTACTTC | CASSQTGGLSREQYF
TRBJ1-1 | TRBV7-2 | NA | few | TGTGCCAGCAGCCGGCCCGGACAGTGGGACACTGAAGCTTTCTTT | CASSRPGQWDTEAFF
TRBJ2-1 | TRBV10-3 | NA | NA | TGTGCCATCAGTGACACGCAGGGTATTGGTTACAATGAGCAGTTCTTC | CAISDTQGIGYNEQFF
TRBJ1-5 | TRBV10-1 | NA | many | TGCGCCAGCAGTGTTTCAGGGTATGGCAATCAGCCCCAGCATTTT | CASSVSGYGNQPQHF
TRBJ1-1 | TRBV28 | TRBD1 | NA | TGTGCCAGCAGTCTTCAGGGGGCTTGGAGAACTGAAGCTTTCTTT | CASSLQGAWRTEAFF